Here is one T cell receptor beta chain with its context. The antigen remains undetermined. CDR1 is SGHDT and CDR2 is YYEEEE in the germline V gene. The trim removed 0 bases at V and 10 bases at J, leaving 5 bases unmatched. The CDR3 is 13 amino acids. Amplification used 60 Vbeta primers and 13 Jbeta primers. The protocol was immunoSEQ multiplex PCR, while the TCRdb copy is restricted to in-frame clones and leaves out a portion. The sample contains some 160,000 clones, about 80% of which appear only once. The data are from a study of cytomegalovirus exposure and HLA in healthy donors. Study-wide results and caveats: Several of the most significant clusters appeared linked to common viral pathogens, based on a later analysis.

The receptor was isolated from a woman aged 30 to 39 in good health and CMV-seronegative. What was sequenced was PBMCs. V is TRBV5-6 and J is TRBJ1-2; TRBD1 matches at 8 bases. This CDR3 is CASSLVRDRTYTF. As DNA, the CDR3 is TGTGCCAGCAGCTTGGTCCGGGACAGGACCTACACCTTC.